This is a list of T cell receptor beta chains from one sample in a study of blood T cell repertoires in COVID-19. Libraries were prepared by immunoSEQ multiplex PCR; TCRdb keeps only in-frame clonotypes and omits some of them. This sample has 100,000 or so clones, with 80% to 95% found just once. Sequencing was done on a sample of peripheral blood. These receptors all come from a man between 70 and 80 years old with acute or convalescent COVID-19. The CDR3 runs from the conserved cysteine through the conserved F or W. D genes are given only for firm matches. Clone size is given for some rows only: seen once, a few or many times, or a class if the clone is expanded.

V	D	length	size	J	DNA	CDR3
TRBV2	-	16	-	TRBJ2-2	TGTGCCAGCCGATCACAGGACGGAGCGAACACCGGGGAGCTGTTTTTT	CASRSQDGANTGELFF
TRBV5-6	-	13	-	TRBJ1-1	TGTGCCAGCAGCCCAGGACTGGGCGGCTTAGCTTTCTTT	CASSPGLGGLAFF
TRBV6-5	TRBD2	14	-	TRBJ2-5	TGTGCCAGCAGTTACTCCGGCGGGGGAGTGACCCAGTACTTC	CASSYSGGGVTQYF
TRBV5-1	TRBD2	16	-	TRBJ2-2	TGCGCCAGCAGCTTAACCGGACTAGCGGTTTCCGGGGAGCTGTTTTTT	CASSLTGLAVSGELFF
TRBV3-1/TRBV3-2	TRBD2	16	-	TRBJ2-3	TGTGCCAGCGGAGGATGGACTAGCGGGAGTCCCGATACGCAGTATTTT	CASGGWTSGSPDTQYF
TRBV30	-	13	-	TRBJ1-2	TGTGCCTGGAGTGGGAGGCTACGGTATGGCTACACCTTC	CAWSGRLRYGYTF
TRBV6-1	TRBD2	16	-	TRBJ2-7	TGTGCCAGCAGTGTTCACGGGACTAGCGGGAGGGCCGAGCAGTACTTC	CASSVHGTSGRAEQYF
TRBV7-2	-	13	-	TRBJ2-5	TGTGCCAGCAGCTATCCGGTCCAAGAGACCCAGTACTTC	CASSYPVQETQYF
TRBV18	-	14	-	TRBJ1-1	TGTGCCAGCTCTCCCAATACAGGGAACACTGAAGCTTTCTTT	CASSPNTGNTEAFF
TRBV5-1	-	14	few	TRBJ1-1	TGCGCCAGCAGCTTGGGCCGAACCGGGGTGGAAGCTTTCTTT	CASSLGRTGVEAFF
TRBV19	TRBD1	15	-	TRBJ2-3	TGTGCCAGTACCAGGAGACAGGGGAGGACAGATACGCAGTATTTT	CASTRRQGRTDTQYF
TRBV11-2	-	13	-	TRBJ1-1	TGTGCCAGCAGCCTCCAGGGAGGAGGTGAAGCTTTCTTT	CASSLQGGGEAFF
TRBV25-1	TRBD1	15	-	TRBJ1-5	TGTGCCAGCAGTGACTCCGGGACAGGGAATCAGCCCCAGCATTTT	CASSDSGTGNQPQHF
TRBV19	-	13	-	TRBJ1-5	TGTGCCAGTAGCCTTACAAAAAGTCAGCCCCAGCATTTT	CASSLTKSQPQHF
TRBV25-1	TRBD1	16	-	TRBJ1-5	TGTGCCAGCAGTGGAGGGACAGTTCCTTTTAATCAGCCCCAGCATTTT	CASSGGTVPFNQPQHF